What follows are 5 T cell receptor beta chains derived from one specimen sequenced in a study of CD8 T cells in Susac syndrome. The RNA, about 0.45 to 1 ug, was put through reverse transcription using random hexamers. A single record per CDR3 protein comes from TCRdb applying MiXCR to the immunoSEQ multiplex PCR reads. Of 130,000 to 150,000 distinct CDR3 sequences in the sample, roughly 94% were seen once. Sequences were obtained from CD4+ T cells from PBMCs. All receptors derive from a human donor in good health.

Details on this clonotype: The junction shows a germline mismatch at one end, possibly a read error. The chain combines TRBV3-1 with TRBJ2-7; D gene uncertain. The CDR3 loop spans 13 amino acids. Per the germline V gene, CDR1 is LGHDT and CDR2 is YNNKEL (reference sequence). CDR3 loop: CASSPGRFYGQYF. The DNA of the CDR3 is TGTGCCAGCAGCCCCGGACGATTCTACGGGCAGTACTTC.

The chain carries TRBV27 and TRBJ2-7; D is unclear. The CDR3 runs to 13 residues. CDR1 and CDR2 from the germline V gene are MNHEY and SMNVEV (reference sequence). V was trimmed by 4 bases and J by 0 bases, leaving 7 bases between them. The CDR3 DNA is TGTGCCAGCAGTTCTACAGCCTCCTACGAGCAGTACTTC. Its translation is CASSSTASYEQYF.

This chain connects TRBV24-1 to TRBJ1-1; no clear D gene. With 3 bases removed from V and 1 base from J, the gap between germline ends came to 5 bases. The CDR3 sequence is 13 residues long. In germline, CDR1 is KGHDR, CDR2 SFDVKD. CDR3 region: CATSDRSNTEAFF. CDR3 bases: TGTGCCACCAGTGATCGGTCGAACACTGAAGCTTTCTTT.

This chain joins TRBV29-1 and TRBJ1-1, with a weak D call TRBD1 (5 bases). This CDR3 has 14 amino acids. CDR1 and CDR2 from the germline V gene are SQVTM and ANQGSEA. The V end was cut by 7 bases, the J end by 4 bases, with 19 bases between. CDR3 amino acids: CSARGGAHGTEAFF. CDR3 DNA: TGCAGCGCCCGAGGAGGGGCGCACGGCACTGAAGCTTTCTTT.

The rearrangement uses TRBV19 and TRBJ2-5; D may correspond to TRBD1 or TRBD2 (5 bases each). From germline, CDR1 is LNHDA and CDR2 SQIVND (reference sequence). The CDR3 has 17 amino acids. The ends were cut back, 0 bases at V and 4 bases at J, with 18 bases in the middle. In nucleotides, the CDR3 is TGTGCCAGTAGTATAGAAAGGGGACCGACCGGGCGAGAGACCCAGTACTTC. Its translation: CASSIERGPTGRETQYF.